This entry lists 21 T cell receptor beta chains sequenced from one sample in a study of control samples from healthy donors and cancer patients. Here immunoSEQ multiplex PCR was the method, and the copy in TCRdb shows in-frame clones only, minus some. Here the sample spans 120,000 or so clones, 88% being singletons. Sequenced: PBMCs. These receptors were collected from a woman in her sixties with lung cancer.

This chain joins TRBV5-1 and TRBJ1-1; the D is unclear. The CDR3 length is 14 residues. Trimming cost V 0 bases and J 0 bases, with 6 bases left between them. Germline V CDR1 and CDR2: SGHRS, YFSETQ. CDR3 amino acids: CASSLGGLNTEAFF. CDR3 DNA: TGCGCCAGCAGCTTGGGAGGTTTGAACACTGAAGCTTTCTTT.

This sequence joins TRBV6-5 and TRBJ2-5, with D uncertain. The V gene's germline CDR1 is MNHEY and CDR2 SVGAGI. Trimming cost V 2 bases and J 1 base, with 11 bases left between them. This CDR3 is 15 amino acids long. The CDR3 DNA reads as TGTGCCAGCAGTTACGGGGATGGAGTCCAAGAGACCCAGTACTTC. This gives the protein CASSYGDGVQETQYF.

This clone was recorded only once. The rearrangement links TRBV7-2 to TRBJ1-5, with 7 bases matching TRBD1. The CDR3 consists of 14 residues. Germline trimming cut 4 bases from V and 7 bases from J; bases unmatched to any gene: 7. Germline CDR1 is SGHTA and CDR2 is FQGNSA. The CDR3, as DNA: TGTGCCAGCAGCTCCCACAGGGGAGAACAGCCCCAGCATTTT. Protein: CASSSHRGEQPQHF.

The chain is built from TRBV5-5 and TRBJ2-7; 14 nucleotides align to TRBD2. J lost 4 bases, V lost 2 bases, and 5 bases had no gene match. Germline values: CDR1 SGHKS, CDR2 YYEKEE (reference sequence). The CDR3 has 16 residues. The CDR3 loop is CASSFGLAGGGYEQYF. CDR3 in DNA: TGTGCCAGCAGCTTTGGACTAGCGGGGGGAGGGTACGAGCAGTACTTC.

The CDR3 DNA follows: TGTGCCTGGAGTTATCCCCAGGAGTCTAGCGGCTCCTACAATGAGCAGTTCTTC. Its protein product is CAWSYPQESSGSYNEQFF. The rearrangement uses TRBV30 and TRBJ2-1; the match to TRBD2 covers 7 bases. Germline CDR1 GTSNPN, CDR2 SVGIG (reference sequence). This CDR3 region has 18 residues. V trimming: 2 bases; J trimming: 0 bases; junction bases outside the gene matches: 13.

This clone was seen only once. The rearrangement uses TRBV5-1 and TRBJ1-2; D is perhaps TRBD1 (6 bases). The germline CDR1 and CDR2 sequences are SGHRS and YFSETQ. This CDR3 has 15 amino acids. V lost 3 bases and J lost 8, with 20 bases in between. The CDR3 nucleotides read TGCGCCAGCAGCTCCCCCGAGGTGGGGGCGTACGGCTACACCTTC. It codes for CASSSPEVGAYGYTF.

The chain recombines TRBV5-1 with TRBJ1-5, with D possibly being TRBD1 (5 bases). V was clipped by 2 bases and J by 5 bases, with 14 bases between them. Germline assignment: CDR1 SGHRS and CDR2 YFSETQ. CDR3 length: 15 residues. CDR3 bases: TGCGCCAGCAGCTTTACGGAGGGGATGTATCAGCCCCAGCATTTT. This gives the protein CASSFTEGMYQPQHF.

The CDR3, as DNA: TGTGCCAGCAGCTTGGAACAGGGGGCGGGCGAGCAGTACTTC. Its protein is CASSLEQGAGEQYF. The rearrangement links TRBV5-4 to TRBJ2-7; TRBD1 agrees at 9 bases. This CDR3 is built from 14 residues. V lost 0 bases, J lost 6 bases, and 4 bases stayed unmatched. Looked up from germline, CDR1 is SGHNT and CDR2 is YYREEE (reference sequence).

The rearrangement uses TRBV6-2 or TRBV6-3 and TRBJ2-1, with 11 bases identical to TRBD1. Germline V CDR1 and CDR2: MNHEY, SVGEGT. This CDR3 contains 15 residues. The V gene end was trimmed by 2 bases and the J gene end by 9 bases; junction bases not matched to a gene: 6. The CDR3 DNA is TGTGCCAGCAGTTACGAGGGACAGGGGGAGCGTGAGCAGTTCTTC. Translating it yields CASSYEGQGEREQFF.

This chain links TRBV3-1 (or the pseudogene TRBV3-2) with TRBJ1-1; 11 bases line up with TRBD1. The CDR3 length is 13 residues. J lost 6 bases, V lost 4 bases, and 1 base had no gene match. Germline lookup yields CDR1 LGHDT and CDR2 YNNKEL (reference sequence). The CDR3 DNA reads as TGTGCCAGCAGCCCGGGACAGGGGGCTGAAGCTTTCTTT. It codes for CASSPGQGAEAFF.

This clone was seen a few times. The gene calls are TRBV13 and TRBJ1-3, with D possibly being TRBD1 (6 bases). The length of the CDR3 is 18 residues. The V end lost 5 bases, the J end lost 3 bases, and 23 bases lay between the germline ends. Per germline, CDR1 PRHDT and CDR2 FYEKMQ (reference sequence). The CDR3: CASSRNPLPGAGGNTIYF. For the CDR3, the DNA is TGTGCCAGCAGCCGTAACCCGCTTCCAGGGGCAGGTGGAAACACCATATATTTT.

This chain links TRBV7-2 with TRBJ2-7; no firm D call. V lost 3 bases to trimming and J lost 2 bases, with 8 bases between them. Germline values: CDR1 SGHTA, CDR2 FQGNSA. This CDR3 is 13 amino acids long. The CDR3 DNA is TGTGCCAGCAGCTTGCCCCCCCCCTACGAGCAGTACTTC. This translates into CASSLPPPYEQYF.

Comment on this clone: This sample includes further DNA sequences coding for the same CDR3. V usage is TRBV3-1 (or the pseudogene TRBV3-2) and J usage is TRBJ2-7; unclear D gene. The CDR3 sequence is 13 residues long. V lost 0 bases, J lost 2 bases, and 5 bases lay in between. In germline, CDR1 is LGHDT, CDR2 YNNKEL (reference sequence). CDR3 sequence: CASSQDNAYEQYF. CDR3 DNA: TGTGCCAGCAGCCAAGATAACGCCTACGAGCAGTACTTC.

The chain uses TRBV6-5 and TRBJ1-1; D not certain. Germline-derived CDR1 and CDR2 are MNHEY and SVGAGI. Trimming took off 6 bases at V and 0 bases at J, with 14 bases between the two ends. The CDR3 sequence is 15 residues long. CDR3 sequence: CASSPPGGMNTEAFF. The CDR3, as DNA: TGTGCCAGCAGCCCCCCGGGAGGTATGAACACTGAAGCTTTCTTT.

This chain connects TRBV7-3 to TRBJ2-3, with 13 bases fitting TRBD2. The CDR3 extends over 16 amino acids. V was pared by 3 bases and J by 2 bases, with 2 bases of the junction left unmatched. Per the germline V gene, CDR1 is SGHTA and CDR2 is FQGTGA. CDR3 loop: CASSLTSGGNTDTQYF. The CDR3 nucleotides are TGTGCCAGCAGCTTGACTAGCGGGGGGAACACAGATACGCAGTATTTT.

V usage is TRBV7-2 and J usage is TRBJ2-5; D is undetermined. CDR3 length: 12 amino acids. Trimming removed 0 bases at V and 5 bases at J, with 4 bases between. Germline CDR1 reads SGHTA; CDR2 reads FQGNSA. The CDR3 DNA is TGTGCCAGCAGCTTAGCCGGGGAGACCCAGTACTTC. This encodes CASSLAGETQYF.

This clone has just one count. V is TRBV6-1 and J is TRBJ1-3; D unclear. The CDR3 covers 15 residues. The V gene's germline CDR1 is MNHNS and CDR2 SASEGT. The V end lost 1 base, the J end lost 2 bases, and 9 bases lay between the germline ends. The CDR3 loop reads CASSEVARPGNTIYF. The CDR3 DNA is TGTGCCAGCAGTGAAGTAGCACGGCCTGGAAACACCATATATTTT.

V usage is TRBV27 and J usage is TRBJ2-2, with unresolved D. Germline assignment: CDR1 MNHEY and CDR2 SMNVEV (reference sequence). V gave up 3 bases and J gave up 7 bases, with 15 bases separating them. There are 15 residues in the CDR3. CDR3 region: CASSLHPRRGGELFF. The CDR3 nucleotides are TGTGCCAGCAGTTTGCACCCGCGGCGAGGCGGGGAGCTGTTTTTT.

Note on this clone: Other DNA sequences of this sample code for an identical CDR3. The V call is TRBV30, the J call TRBJ1-2; the D gene is possibly TRBD1 (6 bases). V was pared by 0 bases and J by 7 bases, with 9 bases between. Germline V gives CDR1 GTSNPN, CDR2 SVGIG (reference sequence). The CDR3 is made up of 12 amino acids. The CDR3 DNA follows: TGTGCCTGGAGTGTGCAAGGGGGTGGCTACACCTTC. Amino acids: CAWSVQGGGYTF.

This chain connects TRBV7-3 to TRBJ1-1, with TRBD1 as a possible D gene (5 bases). The CDR3 spans 13 residues. Germline V lookup: CDR1 SGHTA, CDR2 FQGTGA. The V end was cut by 0 bases, the J end by 6 bases, with 8 bases between. This chain's CDR3 is CASSLTGEAEAFF. In DNA form, the CDR3 reads TGTGCCAGCAGCTTAACGGGGGAGGCTGAAGCTTTCTTT.

The chain combines TRBV28 with TRBJ1-1; TRBD1 is a possible D gene (5 bases). This CDR3 spans 14 amino acids. Germline V gene data show CDR1 as MDHEN and CDR2 as SYDVKM. Trimming removed 7 bases from V and 4 bases from J, with 16 bases in between. The CDR3 DNA follows: TGTGCCAGCAACCGTCCCGGGGCTAGCACTGAAGCTTTCTTT. This translates into CASNRPGASTEAFF.